The 4 T cell receptor beta chains in this list originate from one sample, sequenced in a study of blood T cell repertoires in COVID-19. Assay used: immunoSEQ multiplex PCR; TCRdb lists only in-frame clones, some missing. Of around 100,000 clones listed, roughly 72% are singletons. Sequenced material: peripheral blood. All receptors come from a man older than 75 with acute or convalescent COVID-19.

In this sample, this clone turned up a few times. The junction does not match germline at one end; this may be a read error. V is TRBV6-5 and J is TRBJ2-1; TRBD2 aligns across 7 bases. This CDR3 has 16 amino acids. The V gene's germline CDR1 is MNHEY and CDR2 SVGAGI. In DNA form, the CDR3 reads TGTGCCAGCAGTTCCAATTTTGATACGGGAGGAGCTCGTGTGATCTTC. It yields the protein CASSSNFDTGGARVIF.

The J gene is TRBJ2-5, the V gene TRBV19; 10 bases match TRBD2. J lost 7 bases, V lost 3 bases, and 8 bases had no gene match. CDR3 size: 15 residues. Per germline, CDR1 LNHDA and CDR2 SQIVND (reference sequence). This chain's CDR3 is CASSIVSLAGVTQYF. The CDR3, as DNA: TGTGCCAGTAGTATTGTAAGTCTAGCGGGAGTGACCCAGTACTTC.

The V and J genes are TRBV27 and TRBJ2-3, with TRBD2 matching 9 bases. After removal of 8 bases from V and 2 bases from J, the junction contained 5 bases not matched to a gene. CDR3 length equals 14 residues. The germline gives CDR1 MNHEY, CDR2 SMNVEV (reference sequence). The CDR3 coding sequence is TGTGCCAGCCGACTAGCGGCAATCACAGATACGCAGTATTTT. Protein: CASRLAAITDTQYF.

The V call is TRBV5-6, the J call TRBJ1-2, with D uncertain. With 3 bases removed from V and 0 bases from J, the gap between germline ends came to 15 bases. The V gene's germline CDR1 is SGHDT and CDR2 YYEEEE. This CDR3 has 16 residues. The CDR3 spells CASSSLGSGANYGYTF. The CDR3 nucleotides read TGTGCCAGCAGCTCGTTGGGGTCGGGAGCTAACTATGGCTACACCTTC.